This entry concerns a single T cell receptor beta chain. The antigen remains unidentified. The data originate from a study of cytomegalovirus exposure and HLA in healthy donors. Notes on the study in general: In a later analysis, across HLA loci, associated TCR counts were highest for DRB1, lowest for HLA-C. In a later analysis, TCR beta V- and J-gene trimming showed a link to a missense DCLRE1C variant. The records held CMV serostatus as the only immune exposure information.

The PCR made use of 60 Vbeta and 13 Jbeta primers. Method: immunoSEQ multiplex PCR; TCRdb's copy keeps in-frame clones and lacks some. This sample has tens of thousands of clones, with around 89% found just once. The V gene's germline CDR1 is LNHDA and CDR2 SQIVND (reference sequence). The CDR3 runs 16 residues. V dropped 4 bases and J dropped 1 base, with 15 bases sitting between them. The J gene is TRBJ2-3, the V gene TRBV19, with D possibly matching TRBD2 (5 bases). The sequence was collected from a man between 25 and 39 years old in good health and CMV-seropositive. Sequencing was carried out using PBMCs. CDR3 sequence reads: CASSTGFPRGTDTQYF. The CDR3 DNA follows: TGTGCCAGTAGTACGGGGTTCCCAAGGGGCACAGATACGCAGTATTTT.